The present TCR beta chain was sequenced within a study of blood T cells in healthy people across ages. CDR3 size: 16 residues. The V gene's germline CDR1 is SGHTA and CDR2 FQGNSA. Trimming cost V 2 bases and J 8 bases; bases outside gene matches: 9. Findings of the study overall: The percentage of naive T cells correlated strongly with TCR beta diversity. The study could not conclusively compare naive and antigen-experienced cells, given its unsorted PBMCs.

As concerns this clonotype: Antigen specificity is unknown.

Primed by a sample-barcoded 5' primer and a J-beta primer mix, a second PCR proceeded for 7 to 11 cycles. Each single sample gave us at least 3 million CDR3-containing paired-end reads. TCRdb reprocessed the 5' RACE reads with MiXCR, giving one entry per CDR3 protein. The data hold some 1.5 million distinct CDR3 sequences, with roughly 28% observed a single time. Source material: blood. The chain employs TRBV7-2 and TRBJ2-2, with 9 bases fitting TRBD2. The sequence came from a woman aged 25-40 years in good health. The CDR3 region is CASSLFPSGTFGELFF. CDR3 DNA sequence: TGTGCCAGCAGCTTATTCCCTAGCGGGACGTTTGGGGAGCTGTTTTTT.